This TCR beta chain was retrieved from a study of shared clonotypes between healthy human individuals. General study findings and limits: A handful of donors had around 5.5% of their naive CD4 clonotypes in common.

The table lists this clone with a count of one. The antigen is undetermined. The donors, healthy adults who were HIV-negative, had experienced no recent acute infections or vaccinations. This CDR3 is built from 16 residues. Germline loops: CDR1 ENHRY, CDR2 SYGVKD. V shed 0 bases and J 3 bases; nucleotides not matched to a gene: 3. How the authors handled the data: ImmunoSEQ junction-only sequences lacked quality scores, so their filtering differed. Repertoires were generated with immunoSEQ multiplex PCR, while TCRdb's copy carries only in-frame clones and drops some. That table is the source of V, J and clone size, and D and trimming were worked out from the DNA. The table has roughly 2.4 million clones, under 97% seen once.

The receptor was derived from a man younger than 30 in good health. The J gene is TRBJ2-3, the V gene TRBV10-3, with 10 bases identical to TRBD2. The sample taken for sequencing was naive CD4+ T cells sorted from blood. Regarding subset: CD45RA+ positively selected. CDR3 loop: CAISESLTSGTDTQYF. The CDR3 nucleotides are TGTGCCATCAGTGAGTCGTTGACTAGCGGGACAGATACGCAGTATTTT.